This TCR beta chain was documented in a study of shared clonotypes between healthy human individuals. This clone was seen a few times. Between the trimmed V and J ends, which lost 10 bases and 0 bases, there was a span of 9 bases. Germline values: CDR1 ENHRY, CDR2 SYGVKD. This CDR3 has 12 residues. The data were produced by immunoSEQ multiplex PCR, yet TCRdb's version contains in-frame clones alone and is incomplete. Of about 480,000 clones in the sample, around 74% were seen once. The chain recombines TRBV10-3 with TRBJ1-2; D possibly corresponds to TRBD1 (6 bases). The clonotype comes from a woman aged 40 to 55 in good health. Some clones in this sample may be carry-over from other donors' samples. The sample consisted of PBMCs. The CDR3 sequence: CATGQPNYGYTF. The DNA of the CDR3 is TGTGCCACAGGACAGCCTAACTATGGCTACACCTTC.